The clone carrying this TCR beta chain was recorded only once. These data originate in a study of OX40 agonist ivuxolimab in advanced cancers. Background on the study: Ivuxolimab, an antibody acting as an agonist of OX40 (CD134), was used to treat patients.

Method: immunoSEQ multiplex PCR; TCRdb's copy keeps in-frame clones and lacks some. The sample lists roughly 25,000 clones; over 60% were seen once. The V end lost 3 bases, the J end lost 3 bases, and 12 bases lay between the germline ends. This CDR3 contains 15 residues. Germline CDR1 SGHVS, CDR2 FNYEAQ. Blood was sampled at baseline, cycle 4 day 1, and cycle 7 day 1. The chain recombines TRBV7-6 with TRBJ2-1; D is perhaps TRBD2 (6 bases). Sequences were derived from CD4+ or CD8+ T cells sorted from blood, sampled in a trial of the OX40 agonist ivuxolimab. This clonotype was obtained from an adult with an advanced solid tumor such as melanoma, head and neck, liver or kidney cancer. For the CDR3, the DNA is TGTGCCAGCAGCTTGGAGGGGTTGGGCTACAATGAGCAGTTCTTC. Protein: CASSLEGLGYNEQFF.